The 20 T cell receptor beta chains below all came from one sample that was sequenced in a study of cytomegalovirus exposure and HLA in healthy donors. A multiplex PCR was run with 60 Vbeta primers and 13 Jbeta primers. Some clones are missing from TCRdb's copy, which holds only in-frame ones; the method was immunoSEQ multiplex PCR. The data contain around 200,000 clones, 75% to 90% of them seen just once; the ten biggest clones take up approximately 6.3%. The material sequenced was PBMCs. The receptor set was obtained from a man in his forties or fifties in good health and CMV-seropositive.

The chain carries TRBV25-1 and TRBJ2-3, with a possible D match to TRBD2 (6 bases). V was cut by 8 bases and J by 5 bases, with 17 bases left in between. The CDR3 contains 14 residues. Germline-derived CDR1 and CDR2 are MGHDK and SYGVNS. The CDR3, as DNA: TGTGCCAGCCCCTTGTTGGTGCGGGAAGATACGCAGTATTTT. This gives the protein CASPLLVREDTQYF.

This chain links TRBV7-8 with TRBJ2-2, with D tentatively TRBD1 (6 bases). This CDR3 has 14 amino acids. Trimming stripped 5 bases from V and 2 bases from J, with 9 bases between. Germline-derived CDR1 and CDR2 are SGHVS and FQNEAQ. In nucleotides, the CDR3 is TGTGCCAGCAGCCTCAGGGGAAACACCGGGGAGCTGTTTTTT. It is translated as CASSLRGNTGELFF.

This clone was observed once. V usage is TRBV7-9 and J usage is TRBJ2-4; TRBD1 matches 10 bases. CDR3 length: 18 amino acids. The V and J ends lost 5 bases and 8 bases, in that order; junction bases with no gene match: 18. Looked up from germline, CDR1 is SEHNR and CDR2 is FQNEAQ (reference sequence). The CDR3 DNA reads TGTGCCAGCAGCGTTGCGGAAAACCGGGACAGGGGTAAGGACATTCAGTACTTC. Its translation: CASSVAENRDRGKDIQYF.

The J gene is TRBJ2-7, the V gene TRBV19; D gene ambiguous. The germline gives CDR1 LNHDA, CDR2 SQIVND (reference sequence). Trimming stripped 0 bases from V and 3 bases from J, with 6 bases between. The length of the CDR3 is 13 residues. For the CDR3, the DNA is TGTGCCAGTAGTATAGAGGGCCTCTACGAGCAGTACTTC. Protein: CASSIEGLYEQYF.

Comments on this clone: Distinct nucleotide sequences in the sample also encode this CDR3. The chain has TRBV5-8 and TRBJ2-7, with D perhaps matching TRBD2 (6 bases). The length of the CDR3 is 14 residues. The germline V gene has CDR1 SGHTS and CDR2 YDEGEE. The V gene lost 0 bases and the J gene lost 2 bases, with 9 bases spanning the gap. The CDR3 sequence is CASSLGTGAYEQYF. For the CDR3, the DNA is TGTGCCAGCAGCTTGGGGACGGGGGCCTACGAGCAGTACTTC.

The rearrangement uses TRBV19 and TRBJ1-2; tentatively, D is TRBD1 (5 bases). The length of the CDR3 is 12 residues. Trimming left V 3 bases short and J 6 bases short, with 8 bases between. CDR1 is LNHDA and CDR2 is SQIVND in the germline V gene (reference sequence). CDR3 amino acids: CASSIGGNGYTF. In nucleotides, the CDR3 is TGTGCCAGTAGTATTGGGGGGAATGGCTACACCTTC.

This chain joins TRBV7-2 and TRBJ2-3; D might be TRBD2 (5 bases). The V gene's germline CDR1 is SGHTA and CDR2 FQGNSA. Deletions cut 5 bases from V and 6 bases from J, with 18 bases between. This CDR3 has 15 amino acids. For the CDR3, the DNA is TGTGCCAGCAGCCCGCCAACTAGTTTGGCGGATACGCAGTATTTT. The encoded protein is CASSPPTSLADTQYF. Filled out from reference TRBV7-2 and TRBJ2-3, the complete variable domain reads GAGVSQSPSNKVTEKGKDVELRCDPISGHTALYWYRQSLGQGLEFLIYFQGNSAPDKSGLPSDRFSAERTGGSVSTLTIQRTQQEDSAVYLCASSPPTSLADTQYFGPGTRLTVL.

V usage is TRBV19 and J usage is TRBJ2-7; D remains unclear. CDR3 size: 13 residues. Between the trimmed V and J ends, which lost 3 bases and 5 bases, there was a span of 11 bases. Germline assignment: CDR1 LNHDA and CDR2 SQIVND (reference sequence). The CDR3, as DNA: TGTGCCAGTAGTATCCGGAGTGACGACGAGCAGTACTTC. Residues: CASSIRSDDEQYF.

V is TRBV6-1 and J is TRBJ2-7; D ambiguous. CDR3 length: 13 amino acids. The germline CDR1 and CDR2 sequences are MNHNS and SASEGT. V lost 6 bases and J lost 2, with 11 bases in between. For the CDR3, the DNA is TGTGCCAGCAGCTCGGCAGGAACCTACGAGCAGTACTTC. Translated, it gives CASSSAGTYEQYF.

CDR3 region: CASNRDGTDTQYF. Here the CDR3 DNA reads TGCGCCAGCAACAGGGACGGCACAGATACGCAGTATTTT. The chain combines TRBV5-1 with TRBJ2-3; a weak D match, TRBD1 (6 bases). The CDR3 is 13 residues long. Trimming took off 6 bases at V and 1 base at J, with 9 bases between the two ends. The germline gives CDR1 SGHRS, CDR2 YFSETQ.

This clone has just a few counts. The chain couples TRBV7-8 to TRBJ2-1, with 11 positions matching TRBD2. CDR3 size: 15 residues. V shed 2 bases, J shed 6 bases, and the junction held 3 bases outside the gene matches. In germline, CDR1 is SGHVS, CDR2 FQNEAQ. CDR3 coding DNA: TGTGCCAGCAGCTTACTAGCGGGGGGCGGCAATGAGCAGTTCTTC. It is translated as CASSLLAGGGNEQFF.

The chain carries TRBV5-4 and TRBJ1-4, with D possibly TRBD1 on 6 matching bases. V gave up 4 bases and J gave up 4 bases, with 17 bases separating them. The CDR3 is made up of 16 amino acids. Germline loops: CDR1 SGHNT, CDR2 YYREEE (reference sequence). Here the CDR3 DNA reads TGTGCCAGCAGCCTGGACCCAGAGGGGGTTAATGAAAAACTGTTTTTT. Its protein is CASSLDPEGVNEKLFF.

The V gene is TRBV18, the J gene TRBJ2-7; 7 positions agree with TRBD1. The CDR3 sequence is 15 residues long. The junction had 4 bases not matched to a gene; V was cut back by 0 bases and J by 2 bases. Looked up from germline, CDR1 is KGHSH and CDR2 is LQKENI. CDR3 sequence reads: CASSPPSGGTYEQYF. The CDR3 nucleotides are TGTGCCAGCTCACCACCTTCAGGGGGAACCTACGAGCAGTACTTC.

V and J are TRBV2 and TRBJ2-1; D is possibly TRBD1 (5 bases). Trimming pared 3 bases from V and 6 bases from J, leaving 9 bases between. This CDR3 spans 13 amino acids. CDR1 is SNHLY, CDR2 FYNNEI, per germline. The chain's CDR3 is CASSDKDTNEQFF. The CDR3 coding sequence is TGTGCCAGCAGTGATAAGGACACCAATGAGCAGTTCTTC. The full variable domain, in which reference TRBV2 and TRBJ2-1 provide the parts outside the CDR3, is EPEVTQTPSHQVTQMGQEVILRCVPISNHLYFYWYRQILGQKVEFLVSFYNNEISEKSEIFDDQFSVERPDGSNFTLKIRSTKLEDSAMYFCASSDKDTNEQFFGPGTRLTVL.

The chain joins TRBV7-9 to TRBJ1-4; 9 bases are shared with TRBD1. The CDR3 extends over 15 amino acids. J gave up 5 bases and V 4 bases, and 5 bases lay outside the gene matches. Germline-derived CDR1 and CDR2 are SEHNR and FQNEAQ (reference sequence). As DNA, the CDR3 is TGTGCCAGCAGCTCATCCGGGACAGGGAATGAAAAACTGTTTTTT. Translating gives CASSSSGTGNEKLFF.

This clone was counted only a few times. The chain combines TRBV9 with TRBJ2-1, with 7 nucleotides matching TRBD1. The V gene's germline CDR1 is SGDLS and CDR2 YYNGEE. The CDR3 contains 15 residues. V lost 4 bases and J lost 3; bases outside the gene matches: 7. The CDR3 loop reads CASSSHQGDYNEQFF. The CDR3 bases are TGTGCCAGCAGCTCTCATCAGGGGGACTACAATGAGCAGTTCTTC.

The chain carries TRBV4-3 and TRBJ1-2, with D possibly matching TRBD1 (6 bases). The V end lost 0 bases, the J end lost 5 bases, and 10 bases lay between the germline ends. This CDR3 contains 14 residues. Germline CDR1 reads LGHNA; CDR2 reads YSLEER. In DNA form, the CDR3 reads TGCGCCAGCAGCCAAGACGACAGGCATTATGGCTACACCTTC. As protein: CASSQDDRHYGYTF.

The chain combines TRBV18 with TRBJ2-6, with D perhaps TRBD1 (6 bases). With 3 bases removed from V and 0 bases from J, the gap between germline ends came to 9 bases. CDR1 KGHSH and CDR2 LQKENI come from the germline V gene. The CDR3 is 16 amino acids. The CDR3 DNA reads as TGTGCCAGCTCACCCAGGGGCGGCTCTGGGGCCAACGTCCTGACTTTC. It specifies CASSPRGGSGANVLTF. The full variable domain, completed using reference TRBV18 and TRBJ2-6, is NAGVMQNPRHLVRRRGQEARLRCSPMKGHSHVYWYRQLPEEGLKFMVYLQKENIIDESGMPKERFSAEFPKEGPSILRIQQVVRGDSAAYFCASSPRGGSGANVLTFGAGSRLTVL.

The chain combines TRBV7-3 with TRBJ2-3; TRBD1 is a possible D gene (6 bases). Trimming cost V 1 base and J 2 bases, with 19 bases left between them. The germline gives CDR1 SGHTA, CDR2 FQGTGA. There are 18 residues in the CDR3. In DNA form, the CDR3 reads TGTGCCAGCAGCTTAAGATTCCCCCTAGCAGGGGTCACAGATACGCAGTATTTT. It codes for CASSLRFPLAGVTDTQYF. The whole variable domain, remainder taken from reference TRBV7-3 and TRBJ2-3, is GAGVSQTPSNKVTEKGKYVELRCDPISGHTALYWYRQSLGQGPEFLIYFQGTGAADDSGLPNDRFFAVRPEGSVSTLKIQRTERGDSAVYLCASSLRFPLAGVTDTQYFGPGTRLTVL.

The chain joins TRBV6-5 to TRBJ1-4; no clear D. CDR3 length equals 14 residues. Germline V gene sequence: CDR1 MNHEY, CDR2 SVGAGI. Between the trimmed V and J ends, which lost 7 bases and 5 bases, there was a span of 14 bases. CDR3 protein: CASKPTTINEKLFF. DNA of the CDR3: TGTGCCAGCAAACCGACGACAATAAATGAAAAACTGTTTTTT.